Below, 10 T cell receptor beta chains from the same sample are listed, as sequenced in a study of blood T cells in healthy people across ages. Next came a second PCR, run for roughly 7 to 12 cycles, which used a sample-barcoded 5' primer along with a J-beta primer mix. TCRdb processed the 5' RACE reads anew with MiXCR; each CDR3 protein has one entry. The profile shows 1,100,000 or so distinct CDR3 sequences, under 55% of them singletons. Sequenced sample: blood. The receptors shown here come from an older woman in good health.

A few counts support this clonotype. The chain couples TRBV10-3 to TRBJ2-1; TRBD2 agrees at 10 bases. The V and J ends lost 8 bases and 7 bases, in that order; junction bases with no gene match: 11. Germline lookup yields CDR1 ENHRY and CDR2 SYGVKD. The CDR3 has 15 amino acids. CDR3 amino acids: CAIEVSGRAGNEQFF. The DNA of the CDR3 is TGTGCCATCGAGGTGAGCGGGAGGGCCGGGAATGAGCAGTTCTTC.

This clonotype was picked up a small number of times. The chain is built from TRBV7-9 and TRBJ1-2; D uncertain. The germline V gene has CDR1 SEHNR and CDR2 FQNEAQ (reference sequence). This CDR3 region has 12 residues. The V gene lost 1 base and the J gene lost 8 bases, with 8 bases spanning the gap. The CDR3 here is CASSLGVDGYTF. CDR3 bases: TGTGCCAGCAGCTTAGGGGTGGACGGCTACACCTTC.

This chain uses TRBV7-9 with TRBJ2-1; TRBD1 agrees at 7 bases. Germline values: CDR1 SEHNR, CDR2 FQNEAQ (reference sequence). Germline trimming cut 11 bases from V and 5 bases from J; bases unmatched to any gene: 12. The CDR3 extends over 14 amino acids. The CDR3 loop is CASYSGTEDNEQFF. The CDR3 DNA sequence: TGTGCCTCCTATAGTGGGACAGAGGACAATGAGCAGTTCTTC.

The CDR3 bases are TGTGCCAGCGGAAGGGACATCGATGAAAAACTGTTTTTT. Translation gives CASGRDIDEKLFF. This chain links TRBV2 with TRBJ1-4; D might be TRBD1 (6 bases). The ends were cut back, 8 bases at V and 6 bases at J, with 13 bases in the middle. The CDR3 covers 13 residues. Per the germline V gene, CDR1 is SNHLY and CDR2 is FYNNEI.

This CDR3 reads CASSLAVSFTDTQYF. As DNA, the CDR3 is TGTGCCAGCAGCCTGGCGGTATCCTTCACAGATACGCAGTATTTT. The chain uses TRBV11-2 and TRBJ2-3, with no clear D. The CDR3 covers 15 residues. The germline CDR1 and CDR2 sequences are SGHAT and FQNNGV. Trimming stripped 5 bases from V and 2 bases from J, with 14 bases between.

This clonotype came up a few times. This chain joins TRBV25-1 and TRBJ2-7; D possibly corresponds to TRBD1 (7 bases). This CDR3 comprises 14 residues. Germline CDR1 is MGHDK and CDR2 is SYGVNS. Trimming took 6 bases from V and 3 from J, leaving 15 bases between them. The CDR3 here is CASSQGGPIYEQYF. DNA for the CDR3: TGTGCCAGCAGCCAGGGGGGACCGATCTACGAGCAGTACTTC.

V is TRBV20-1 and J is TRBJ1-6; D gene uncertain. Trimming shortened V by 5 bases and J by 7 bases, and 12 bases separated the two germline ends. Germline V gene sequence: CDR1 DFQATT, CDR2 SNEGSKA (reference sequence). The CDR3 contains 13 residues. The CDR3 region is CSAAETENSPLHF. CDR3 DNA sequence: TGCAGTGCTGCCGAAACTGAAAATTCACCCCTCCACTTT.

CDR3 region: CSARDRGHSYEQYF. The DNA of the CDR3 is TGCAGTGCTAGAGACAGGGGGCACTCCTACGAGCAGTACTTC. The rearrangement joins TRBV20-1 to TRBJ2-7; TRBD1 matches at 8 bases. V gave up 0 bases and J gave up 0 bases; unmatched junction bases: 1. CDR1 is DFQATT and CDR2 is SNEGSKA in the germline V gene (reference sequence). The CDR3 totals 14 residues.

As concerns this clonotype: A much larger clone lies one base from this, so it may be a read error. This chain links TRBV25-1 with TRBJ2-3, with 11 bases that match TRBD2. The CDR3 extends over 20 amino acids. Trimming cost V 4 bases and J 0 bases; bases outside gene matches: 15. Germline CDR1 is MGHDK and CDR2 is SYGVNS. The CDR3, as DNA: TGTGCCAGCAGTGGCCTCTGGGGGACTAGCGGTCTCTCTAGCACAGATACGCAGTATTTT. Its protein is CASSGLWGTSGLSSTDTQYF. Full variable domain (outside the CDR3, taken from reference TRBV25-1 and TRBJ2-3): EADIYQTPRYLVIGTGKKITLECSQTMGHDKMYWYQQDPGMELHLIHYSYGVNSTEKGDLSSESTVSRIRTEHFPLTLESARPSHTSQYLCASSGLWGTSGLSSTDTQYFGPGTRLTVL.

The V call is TRBV6-4, the J call TRBJ2-1, with D uncertain. Judging by the DNA end, TRBJ2-7 fits better; the J call may be wrong. CDR3 length: 13 residues. Germline V gene lookup returns CDR1 MRHNA and CDR2 SNTAGT. CDR3 coding DNA: TGTGCCAGCGGATCGGACCGCTACAATGAGCAGTACTTC. This gives the protein CASGSDRYNEQYF.